These 25 T cell receptor beta chains came from one sample sequenced in a study of T cells in Graves' hyperthyroidism and ophthalmopathy. RNA transcripts yielded amplified TCR beta CDR3 regions. TCR CDR3 underwent first-round RT-PCR with the HTBI primer set. MiXCR, run by TCRdb on the multiplex PCR reads, gives a single entry per CDR3 protein. The sample includes some 440,000 distinct CDR3 sequences, around a sixth seen only once; the top ten take 13% to 15%. Material for sequencing was blood. All receptors derive from a young woman with Graves' hyperthyroidism.

This clonotype was observed a few times. The V gene is TRBV12-3 or TRBV12-4, the J gene TRBJ2-7; the D gene is possibly TRBD1 (6 bases). V shed 2 bases and J shed 0 bases, with 11 bases lying between them. The CDR3 spans 15 residues. The CDR3 DNA sequence: TGTGCCAGCAGTTTATTAATAGGGGGCTCCTACGAGCAGTACTTC. Protein product: CASSLLIGGSYEQYF.

This clonotype turned up a few times. The CDR3 nucleotides are TGTGCCAGCAGTTTTTCTAGGGCCGGGGGCACTGAAGCTTTCTTT. Its translation is CASSFSRAGGTEAFF. The chain is built from TRBV6-5 and TRBJ1-1; D perhaps matches TRBD1 (5 bases). The CDR3 consists of 15 residues. The germline V gene has CDR1 MNHEY and CDR2 SVGAGI. V gave up 4 bases and J gave up 4 bases, with 16 bases separating them.

The table lists this clonotype with many counts. The chain carries TRBV27 and TRBJ2-1; no firm D call. CDR1 is MNHEY, CDR2 SMNVEV, per germline (reference sequence). The length of the CDR3 is 14 residues. Trimming took off 6 bases at V and 5 bases at J, with 14 bases between the two ends. The DNA of the CDR3 is TGTGCCAGCAGCCCTCGTTTGAACAACAATGAGCAGTTCTTC. Encoded protein: CASSPRLNNNEQFF.

The chain carries TRBV4-1 and TRBJ2-5, with D tentatively TRBD2 (6 bases). Looked up from germline, CDR1 is MGHRA and CDR2 is YSYEKL. The CDR3 extends over 16 amino acids. V dropped 4 bases and J dropped 4 bases, with 19 bases sitting between them. The CDR3 sequence is CASSRLRAVGGETQYF. In DNA, the CDR3 is TGCGCCAGCAGCCGCCTAAGGGCGGTCGGGGGAGAGACCCAGTACTTC.

This clonotype was recorded many times. This chain links TRBV2 with TRBJ1-1; 11 nucleotides agree with TRBD1. Germline values: CDR1 SNHLY, CDR2 FYNNEI. V dropped 4 bases and J dropped 3; count of bases not matched to a gene: 7. The CDR3 runs to 16 residues. CDR3 in DNA: TGTGCCAGCAGTGGGTCCAGGGACAGGGGGTACACTGAAGCTTTCTTT. It yields the protein CASSGSRDRGYTEAFF. The full variable domain, with the rest looked up from reference TRBV2 and TRBJ1-1, is EPEVTQTPSHQVTQMGQEVILRCVPISNHLYFYWYRQILGQKVEFLVSFYNNEISEKSEIFDDQFSVERPDGSNFTLKIRSTKLEDSAMYFCASSGSRDRGYTEAFFGQGTRLTVV.

The chain links TRBV19 to TRBJ1-1; D is ambiguous. The CDR3 consists of 15 residues. Trimming pared 7 bases from V and 0 bases from J, leaving 15 bases between. Germline lookup yields CDR1 LNHDA and CDR2 SQIVND (reference sequence). The CDR3 sequence is CASNRTGDMNTEAFF. In nucleotides, the CDR3 is TGTGCCAGTAATAGGACGGGTGACATGAACACTGAAGCTTTCTTT.

This clonotype was picked up many times. The chain recombines TRBV12-3 or TRBV12-4 with TRBJ2-3; TRBD2 matches at 14 bases. With V trimmed by 3 bases and J by 8 bases, 1 base remained unmatched. There are 14 residues in the CDR3. For the CDR3, the DNA is TGTGCCAGCAGTTTGGGACTAGCGGGAGTTACGCAGTATTTT. It is translated as CASSLGLAGVTQYF.

In its sample, this clonotype was seen many times. The rearrangement links TRBV7-2 to TRBJ2-3; 8 nucleotides line up with TRBD2. The V and J ends lost 5 bases and 1 base, in that order; junction bases with no gene match: 11. CDR3 length equals 17 residues. Germline V CDR1 and CDR2: SGHTA, FQGNSA. The CDR3 bases are TGTGCCAGCAGCGTCGGCGGGGGACTAGTCGGCACAGATACGCAGTATTTT. It specifies CASSVGGGLVGTDTQYF.

This clonotype was seen repeatedly, ten times or more. This chain's CDR3 is CASSVGDRPPLYTEAFF. Here the CDR3 DNA reads TGTGCCAGCAGCGTAGGGGACAGACCCCCCCTGTACACTGAAGCTTTCTTT. This sequence joins TRBV9 and TRBJ1-1, with 7 bases identical to TRBD1. J was trimmed by 3 bases and V by 0 bases; bases with no gene match: 11. The germline CDR1 and CDR2 sequences are SGDLS and YYNGEE. The CDR3 spans 17 residues.

This clonotype turned up a few times. The chain has TRBV9 and TRBJ1-4; tentatively, D is TRBD1 (5 bases). Between the trimmed V and J ends, which lost 4 bases and 6 bases, there was a span of 16 bases. The germline gives CDR1 SGDLS, CDR2 YYNGEE. The CDR3 is 15 residues long. For the CDR3, the DNA is TGTGCCAGCAGCTACCGAGGGGCTGGGGATGAAAAACTGTTTTTT. Translated: CASSYRGAGDEKLFF.

The V call is TRBV20-1, the J call TRBJ2-7; D is undetermined. The V and J ends lost 6 bases and 9 bases respectively, with 21 bases between them. The CDR3 has 13 amino acids. The germline V gene has CDR1 DFQATT and CDR2 SNEGSKA (reference sequence). CDR3 sequence (DNA): TGCAGTGCGCGACTCGACGGACCCTCTCCGCAGTACGTC. Translated, it gives CSARLDGPSPQYV.

About this clonotype: Because it lacks the conserved phenylalanine or tryptophan at the end, this CDR3 is likely a read error. This rearrangement joins TRBV4-3 to TRBJ1-5; D gene unclear. Germline lookup yields CDR1 LGHNA and CDR2 YSLEER. The germline V and J ends were trimmed by 3 bases and 0 bases, with 9 bases remaining between them. This CDR3 contains 15 residues. The CDR3 DNA is TGCGCCAGCAGCCAGGTAGGGTTTAGCAATCAGCCCCAGCATCTT. It is translated as CASSQVGFSNQPQHL.

This clonotype was observed many times. CDR3 protein: CASSLDGTENTDTQYF. CDR3 DNA: TGTGCCAGCAGCTTAGATGGGACAGAGAACACAGATACGCAGTATTTT. The rearrangement joins TRBV7-9 to TRBJ2-3, with 7 bases identical to TRBD1. Germline V gene sequence: CDR1 SEHNR, CDR2 FQNEAQ (reference sequence). With V trimmed by 1 base and J by 2 bases, 6 bases remained unmatched. The CDR3 length is 16 residues.

This clonotype was observed at least ten times. The chain uses TRBV28 and TRBJ1-1, with TRBD1 as a possible D gene (6 bases). The CDR3 totals 17 residues. V gave up 7 bases and J gave up 4 bases, with 25 bases separating them. From germline, CDR1 is MDHEN and CDR2 SYDVKM. Here the CDR3 reads CASIPPPGTPPGTEAFF. CDR3 DNA sequence: TGTGCCAGCATCCCCCCCCCCGGGACACCTCCGGGCACTGAAGCTTTCTTT.

This clonotype has ten or more counts. The chain has TRBV11-1 and TRBJ2-3, with D perhaps TRBD2 (5 bases). Germline V lookup: CDR1 SGHAT, CDR2 FQDESV (reference sequence). CDR3 length equals 16 residues. V lost 5 bases and J lost 0, with 15 bases in between. CDR3 nucleotides: TGTGCCAGCAGCCGGCGGGCTGGATCTAGCACAGATACGCAGTATTTT. It yields the protein CASSRRAGSSTDTQYF.

V is TRBV24-1 and J is TRBJ2-1; TRBD2 is a possible D gene (7 bases). Trimming left V 3 bases short and J 7 bases short, with 18 bases between. Germline V lookup: CDR1 KGHDR, CDR2 SFDVKD. The CDR3 is made up of 16 amino acids. The CDR3 loop reads CATSDPQRDRGNEQFF. The DNA for the CDR3 is TGTGCCACCAGTGATCCCCAGCGGGATAGGGGGAATGAGCAGTTCTTC.

The chain links TRBV27 to TRBJ2-3; TRBD1 matches 7 bases. Germline trimming cut 4 bases from V and 3 bases from J; bases unmatched to any gene: 10. The CDR3 is 16 residues long. Per germline, CDR1 MNHEY and CDR2 SMNVEV (reference sequence). The CDR3 protein is CASSSTGLYWTDTQYF. CDR3 nucleotide sequence: TGTGCCAGCAGTTCGACAGGGTTGTATTGGACAGATACGCAGTATTTT.

The table lists this clonotype with many counts. This chain connects TRBV28 to TRBJ1-1, with 9 bases fitting TRBD1. V dropped 6 bases and J dropped 4; count of bases not matched to a gene: 12. This CDR3 region has 16 residues. CDR1 MDHEN and CDR2 SYDVKM come from the germline V gene. The CDR3 protein is CASSYRTGGGGTEAFF. CDR3 nucleotide sequence: TGTGCCAGCAGCTATAGAACAGGGGGCGGCGGCACTGAAGCTTTCTTT. The full variable domain, rest sourced from reference TRBV28 and TRBJ1-1, is DVKVTQSSRYLVKRTGEKVFLECVQDMDHENMFWYRQDPGLGLRLIYFSYDVKMKEKGDIPEGYSVSREKKERFSLILESASTNQTSMYLCASSYRTGGGGTEAFFGQGTRLTVV.

This clonotype has just a few counts. J is TRBJ1-3 and V is TRBV15; tentatively, D is TRBD1 (5 bases). CDR1 LNHNV and CDR2 YYDKDF come from the germline V gene (reference sequence). The CDR3 runs to 15 residues. V dropped 0 bases and J dropped 2 bases, with 8 bases sitting between them. The chain's CDR3 is CATSRDGAAGNTIYF. In nucleotides, the CDR3 is TGTGCCACCAGCAGAGATGGGGCGGCTGGAAACACCATATATTTT.

This chain joins TRBV7-3 and TRBJ2-3; tentative D call: TRBD1 (6 bases). V lost 0 bases to trimming and J lost 0 bases, with 7 bases between them. CDR3 length: 15 residues. Germline V CDR1 and CDR2: SGHTA, FQGTGA. In DNA, the CDR3 is TGTGCCAGCAGCTTAACGGGGGCTAGCACAGATACGCAGTATTTT. It translates to CASSLTGASTDTQYF.

In this sample, this clonotype turned up once. This may be a read error, as it is one base from a much larger clone. CDR3 in amino acids: CASSVGTGGYYGYTF. CDR3 coding DNA: TGTGCCAGCAGCGTCGGGACAGGGGGTTACTATGGCTACACCTTC. J is TRBJ1-2 and V is TRBV11-2, with 11 bases matching TRBD1. Germline-derived CDR1 and CDR2 are SGHAT and FQNNGV. There are 15 residues in the CDR3. The V gene end was trimmed by 5 bases and the J gene end by 3 bases; junction bases not matched to a gene: 5.

The CDR3 protein is CASSQVPQGSGYTF. The DNA of the CDR3 is TGTGCCAGCAGCCAAGTACCCCAGGGTTCTGGCTACACCTTC. The rearrangement links TRBV3-1 to TRBJ1-2; a possible D gene is TRBD1 (5 bases). The CDR3 is 14 amino acids. Germline V gene data show CDR1 as LGHDT and CDR2 as YNNKEL (reference sequence). Between the trimmed V and J ends, which lost 1 base and 7 bases, there was a span of 13 bases.

This chain connects TRBV5-1 to TRBJ2-1; D gene uncertain. The CDR3 sequence is 12 residues long. Trimming left V 3 bases short and J 6 bases short, with 7 bases between. CDR1 and CDR2 (germline): SGHRS, YFSETQ. The CDR3 sequence is CASSSRGNEQFF. In DNA form, the CDR3 reads TGCGCCAGCAGCTCCCGAGGCAATGAGCAGTTCTTC.

The table lists this clonotype with a few counts. The chain carries TRBV7-9 and TRBJ1-2, with TRBD1 matching over 7 bases. CDR3 length: 12 amino acids. V lost 5 bases and J lost 8; bases outside the gene matches: 5. Germline V gene lookup returns CDR1 SEHNR and CDR2 FQNEAQ (reference sequence). The CDR3 DNA sequence: TGTGCCAGCAGCCGCGGACAGGAGGGCTACACCTTC. It translates to CASSRGQEGYTF.

This clonotype was seen repeatedly, ten times or more. J is TRBJ2-1 and V is TRBV3-1; 10 bases agree with TRBD2. V lost 1 base to trimming and J lost 8 bases; unmatched junction nucleotides: 5. The CDR3 has 15 amino acids. Per germline, CDR1 LGHDT and CDR2 YNNKEL (reference sequence). This CDR3 is CASSQASGGAYEQFF. For the CDR3, the DNA is TGTGCCAGCAGCCAAGCCAGCGGGGGGGCGTATGAGCAGTTCTTC.